This T cell receptor (beta chain) appears in the sequencing data of a study of T-cell reconstitution after alpha-beta-depleted transplantation in children. This clonotype was counted ten times or more. Unique molecular identifiers featured in how the TCRbeta library was prepared. TCRdb reanalysed the PCR reads using MiXCR and keeps one entry per CDR3 protein. The table has approximately 340,000 distinct CDR3 sequences, about a tenth seen once. The CDR3 is made up of 18 amino acids. Germline-derived CDR1 and CDR2 are MGHRA and YSYEKL. Trimming took off 1 base at V and 4 bases at J, with 20 bases between the two ends.

The chain links TRBV4-1 to TRBJ2-1; no definite D call. The specimen was PBMCs from the stem cell graft donor, collected from the stem cell graft. The TCR sequence derives from a human donor who donated a stem cell graft to a child with acute lymphoblastic leukemia. CDR3 residues: CASSQVRIAGVGYNEQFF. CDR3 nucleotide sequence: TGCGCCAGCAGCCAAGTGAGAATCGCTGGGGTTGGGTACAATGAGCAGTTCTTC.